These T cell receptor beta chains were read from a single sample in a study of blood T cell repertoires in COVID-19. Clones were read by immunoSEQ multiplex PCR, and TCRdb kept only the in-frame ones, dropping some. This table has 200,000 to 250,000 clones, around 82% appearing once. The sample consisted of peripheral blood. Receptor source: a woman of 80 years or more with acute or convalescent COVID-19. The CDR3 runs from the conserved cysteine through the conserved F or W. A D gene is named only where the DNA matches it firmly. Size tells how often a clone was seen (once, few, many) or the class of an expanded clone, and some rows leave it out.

CDR3: CASSLWGRGRGNTEAFF
DNA: TGTGCCAGCAGTTTATGGGGAAGAGGCAGGGGGAACACTGAAGCTTTCTTT
J: TRBJ1-1
D: -
size: -
V: TRBV28

CDR3: CASRTLGTGGIDGYTF
DNA: TGTGCCAGCAGGACCCTCGGGACAGGGGGAATCGATGGCTACACCTTC
J: TRBJ1-2
D: TRBD1
size: -
V: TRBV27

CDR3: CASSLVAGVDTEAFF
DNA: TGCGCCAGCAGCTTGGTCGCAGGGGTAGACACTGAAGCTTTCTTT
J: TRBJ1-1
D: -
size: -
V: TRBV5-1

CDR3: CASSSQGNNSPLHF
DNA: TGTGCCAGCAGTTCACAGGGGAATAATTCACCCCTCCACTTT
J: TRBJ1-6
D: TRBD1
size: -
V: TRBV11-3

CDR3: CASRSQGAPGTEAFF
DNA: TGTGCCAGCAGGTCCCAGGGGGCGCCGGGCACTGAAGCTTTCTTT
J: TRBJ1-1
D: TRBD1
size: few
V: TRBV7-8

CDR3: CASARQGGAMDGYTF
DNA: TGTGCCAGCGCTCGTCAAGGGGGTGCTATGGATGGCTACACCTTC
J: TRBJ1-2
D: -
size: -
V: TRBV9

CDR3: CASSSAGTDYGYTF
DNA: TGTGCCAGCAGCTCGGCCGGGACAGACTATGGCTACACCTTC
J: TRBJ1-2
D: TRBD1
size: -
V: TRBV7-2

CDR3: CASRQGDNSPLHF
DNA: TGTGCCAGCAGACAGGGGGATAATTCACCCCTCCACTTT
J: TRBJ1-6
D: TRBD1
size: -
V: TRBV6-5

CDR3: CASSPLGQEFYGYTF
DNA: TGTGCCAGCTCACCACTCGGACAGGAGTTCTATGGCTACACCTTC
J: TRBJ1-2
D: TRBD1
size: once
V: TRBV18

CDR3: CASSPRGTSGARPYEQYF
DNA: TGTGCCAGTAGTCCGCGGGGGACTAGCGGGGCCCGTCCCTACGAGCAGTACTTC
J: TRBJ2-7
D: TRBD2
size: -
V: TRBV19

CDR3: CASSLGDSPGNF
DNA: TGTGCCAGCAGCTTAGGGGACAGCCCTGGGAACTTC
J: TRBJ2-5
D: TRBD1
size: -
V: TRBV7-9

CDR3: CASSVDRVYGYTF
DNA: TGTGCCAGCAGCGTAGACAGGGTCTATGGCTACACCTTC
J: TRBJ1-2
D: TRBD1
size: -
V: TRBV12-3/TRBV12-4

CDR3: CASSRGVGLAGAHTGELFF
DNA: TGTGCCAGCAGCAGAGGGGTTGGACTAGCGGGGGCCCACACCGGGGAGCTGTTTTTT
J: TRBJ2-2
D: TRBD2
size: -
V: TRBV7-9

CDR3: CAWSVRGTISYEQYF
DNA: TGTGCCTGGAGTGTAAGGGGGACCATCTCCTACGAGCAGTACTTC
J: TRBJ2-7
D: -
size: few
V: TRBV30

CDR3: CASSGTDPYSNQPQHF
DNA: TGTGCCAGTAGTGGGACAGACCCATATAGCAATCAGCCCCAGCATTTT
J: TRBJ1-5
D: TRBD1
size: -
V: TRBV19

CDR3: CASSFSEAVFF
DNA: TGTGCCAGCAGCTTCTCCGAGGCGGTTTTCTTT
J: TRBJ1-1
D: -
size: -
V: TRBV3-1/TRBV3-2

CDR3: CASSINAGELTEAFF
DNA: TGTGCCAGCAGCATAAATGCAGGGGAGCTCACTGAAGCTTTCTTT
J: TRBJ1-1
D: -
size: -
V: TRBV7-2

CDR3: CASKTGTSQPQHF
DNA: TGTGCCAGCAAGACAGGGACAAGTCAGCCCCAGCATTTT
J: TRBJ1-5
D: TRBD1
size: -
V: TRBV28

CDR3: CSVGGLAVQGKYEQYF
DNA: TGCAGCGTTGGAGGCCTGGCGGTACAGGGAAAATACGAGCAGTACTTC
J: TRBJ2-7
D: -
size: -
V: TRBV29-1

CDR3: CASSVGGGTLGINEQFF
DNA: TGTGCCAGTAGCGTCGGAGGCGGTACACTCGGAATCAATGAGCAGTTCTTC
J: TRBJ2-1
D: -
size: once
V: TRBV19

CDR3: CASSITAGRTAPYEQYF
DNA: TGTGCCAGTAGTATAACCGCAGGTAGGACAGCCCCCTACGAGCAGTACTTC
J: TRBJ2-7
D: -
size: -
V: TRBV19

CDR3: CASSPQGSDYGYTF
DNA: TGTGCCAGCAGCCCCCAGGGTTCGGACTATGGCTACACCTTC
J: TRBJ1-2
D: -
size: -
V: TRBV3-1/TRBV3-2

CDR3: CASMVVGEGQGALHF
DNA: TGTGCCAGTATGGTCGTAGGTGAGGGACAGGGGGCCCTCCACTTT
J: TRBJ1-6
D: TRBD1
size: -
V: TRBV19

CDR3: CASSPSGGRGGYTF
DNA: TGTGCCAGCTCACCCTCGGGGGGCAGAGGTGGCTACACCTTC
J: TRBJ1-2
D: -
size: -
V: TRBV18

CDR3: CASSRQGDEQYF
DNA: TGTGCCAGCAGTCGACAGGGGGATGAGCAGTACTTC
J: TRBJ2-7
D: TRBD1
size: -
V: TRBV12-3/TRBV12-4

CDR3: CASSPEQAPTGELFF
DNA: TGTGCCAGCTCACCGGAACAGGCTCCCACCGGGGAGCTGTTTTTT
J: TRBJ2-2
D: -
size: many
V: TRBV18

CDR3: CASTPGQGEAFF
DNA: TGTGCCAGCACCCCGGGACAGGGTGAAGCTTTCTTT
J: TRBJ1-1
D: TRBD1
size: -
V: TRBV12-3/TRBV12-4

CDR3: CASSLGQGLGGYTF
DNA: TGCGCCAGCAGCTTGGGTCAGGGTTTAGGCGGCTACACCTTC
J: TRBJ1-2
D: -
size: few
V: TRBV5-1

CDR3: CASSPLGGNSPLHF
DNA: TGTGCCAGCAGCCCCCTTGGGGGGAATTCACCCCTCCACTTT
J: TRBJ1-6
D: -
size: few
V: TRBV7-2

CDR3: CAISASGRNQPQHF
DNA: TGTGCCATCAGTGCGTCGGGGAGGAATCAGCCCCAGCATTTT
J: TRBJ1-5
D: -
size: -
V: TRBV10-3

CDR3: CASSQVNRGGELFF
DNA: TGCGCCAGCAGCCAAGTTAACCGGGGCGGGGAGCTGTTTTTT
J: TRBJ2-2
D: -
size: -
V: TRBV4-3

CDR3: CASSITGGFTEAFF
DNA: TGTGCCAGTAGTATTACAGGGGGCTTCACTGAAGCTTTCTTT
J: TRBJ1-1
D: TRBD1
size: -
V: TRBV19

CDR3: CASSLKQDNEKLFF
DNA: TGTGCCAGCAGCCTAAAACAGGATAATGAAAAACTGTTTTTT
J: TRBJ1-4
D: -
size: -
V: TRBV3-1/TRBV3-2

CDR3: CASSQTGTGRSGYTF
DNA: TGCGCCAGCAGCCAAACCGGGACAGGCAGGAGTGGCTACACCTTC
J: TRBJ1-2
D: TRBD1
size: -
V: TRBV5-1

CDR3: CASSQEPQGNQPQHF
DNA: TGCGCCAGCAGCCAAGAACCGCAGGGCAATCAGCCCCAGCATTTT
J: TRBJ1-5
D: -
size: -
V: TRBV4-1

CDR3: CASSLGQGVREQFF
DNA: TGCGCCAGCAGCTTGGGTCAGGGGGTGCGTGAGCAGTTCTTC
J: TRBJ2-1
D: TRBD1
size: -
V: TRBV5-1

CDR3: CASSPGGGVNEKLFF
DNA: TGTGCCAGCAGCCCAGGGGGAGGCGTAAATGAAAAACTGTTTTTT
J: TRBJ1-4
D: TRBD1
size: -
V: TRBV7-9

CDR3: CASSLPSGVQDNQPQHF
DNA: TGTGCCAGCAGTTTACCTTCGGGGGTGCAGGACAATCAGCCCCAGCATTTT
J: TRBJ1-5
D: -
size: -
V: TRBV28

CDR3: CASSLVGQGSHEQYF
DNA: TGTGCCAGCAGTTTGGTAGGACAGGGGAGCCACGAGCAGTACTTC
J: TRBJ2-7
D: TRBD1
size: -
V: TRBV5-5

CDR3: CASSLGPRTEMNTEAFF
DNA: TGTGCCAGCAGCTTAGGCCCTAGGACAGAAATGAACACTGAAGCTTTCTTT
J: TRBJ1-1
D: -
size: -
V: TRBV7-3

CDR3: CASSIGTGRANYGYTF
DNA: TGTGCCAGTAGTATAGGGACAGGAAGAGCTAACTATGGCTACACCTTC
J: TRBJ1-2
D: TRBD1
size: once
V: TRBV19

CDR3: CASILTSGGAGEQFF
DNA: TGTGCCAGCATCCTCACTAGCGGGGGGGCCGGTGAGCAGTTCTTC
J: TRBJ2-1
D: TRBD2
size: -
V: TRBV6-5

CDR3: CASSIGTVVGNTIYF
DNA: TGTGCCAGTAGTATTGGGACAGTAGTTGGAAACACCATATATTTT
J: TRBJ1-3
D: TRBD1
size: -
V: TRBV19

CDR3: CASSSMTGGYGYTF
DNA: TGTGCCAGCAGCTCTATGACAGGGGGTTATGGCTACACCTTC
J: TRBJ1-2
D: TRBD1
size: -
V: TRBV7-2

CDR3: CASSQFGDNQPQHF
DNA: TGCGCCAGCAGCCAATTCGGGGACAATCAGCCCCAGCATTTT
J: TRBJ1-5
D: -
size: -
V: TRBV4-1

CDR3: CASSLLGEMDEQYF
DNA: TGTGCCAGCAGCCTCCTCGGGGAGATGGACGAGCAGTACTTC
J: TRBJ2-7
D: -
size: few
V: TRBV9

CDR3: CASSVSGGADTQYF
DNA: TGTGCCAGCAGCGTTAGCGGGGGGGCAGATACGCAGTATTTT
J: TRBJ2-3
D: TRBD2
size: -
V: TRBV7-3

CDR3: CATSDPAGTGAYNEQFF
DNA: TGTGCCACCAGTGATCCCGCCGGGACAGGGGCTTACAATGAGCAGTTCTTC
J: TRBJ2-1
D: TRBD1
size: -
V: TRBV24-1

CDR3: CASSTYGGLSNQPQHF
DNA: TGTGCCAGTAGTACCTATGGGGGGTTAAGCAATCAGCCCCAGCATTTT
J: TRBJ1-5
D: -
size: -
V: TRBV19

CDR3: CASSVVAQRNYGYTF
DNA: TGTGCCAGCAGCGTGGTGGCGCAGCGGAACTATGGCTACACCTTC
J: TRBJ1-2
D: -
size: -
V: TRBV7-2

CDR3: CASSLVSGVGHHEQFF
DNA: TGTGCCAGCAGCTTAGTATCGGGGGTAGGTCATCATGAGCAGTTCTTC
J: TRBJ2-1
D: -
size: -
V: TRBV11-1

CDR3: CASRGDRGAQPQHF
DNA: TGTGCCAGCAGGGGGGACAGGGGTGCGCAGCCCCAGCATTTT
J: TRBJ1-5
D: TRBD1
size: -
V: TRBV7-7

CDR3: CASSRTSGDQETQYF
DNA: TGTGCCAGCAGCCGGACTAGCGGGGACCAAGAGACCCAGTACTTC
J: TRBJ2-5
D: TRBD2
size: few
V: TRBV6-4

CDR3: CASSQRSPRGPGELFF
DNA: TGTGCCAGCAGCCAGAGGAGTCCCAGGGGCCCCGGGGAGCTGTTTTTT
J: TRBJ2-2
D: -
size: few
V: TRBV14

CDR3: CASGLVIGGDAYEQYF
DNA: TGTGCTAGTGGTTTGGTAATTGGAGGGGATGCGTACGAGCAGTACTTC
J: TRBJ2-7
D: -
size: -
V: TRBV12-5

CDR3: CASSLAGSTDTQYF
DNA: TGTGCCAGCTCCCTGGCAGGTAGCACAGATACGCAGTATTTT
J: TRBJ2-3
D: -
size: -
V: TRBV18

CDR3: CASSQDPRGGTNTQYF
DNA: TGCGCCAGCAGCCAAGATCCCAGGGGAGGGACCAATACGCAGTATTTT
J: TRBJ2-3
D: -
size: -
V: TRBV4-3

CDR3: CASRTGETYGYTF
DNA: TGTGCCAGCCGAACAGGGGAAACCTATGGCTACACCTTC
J: TRBJ1-2
D: TRBD1
size: -
V: TRBV6-6

CDR3: CASRWTGRGRSNTEAFF
DNA: TGTGCCAGCAGATGGACAGGAAGGGGTCGGTCGAACACTGAAGCTTTCTTT
J: TRBJ1-1
D: TRBD1
size: -
V: TRBV28

CDR3: CASSPREGRSAFF
DNA: TGTGCCAGCAGCCCCCGAGAGGGAAGGAGTGCTTTCTTT
J: TRBJ1-1
D: -
size: -
V: TRBV7-2